A selection of T cell receptor beta chains follows, all from one sample in a study of blood T cell repertoires in COVID-19. The assay was immunoSEQ multiplex PCR, and TCRdb's table has in-frame clones only and misses some. This table holds roughly 320,000 clones, more than 80% found once. Sequenced input: peripheral blood. These receptors all stem from a woman between 45 and 60 years old with COVID-19, enrolled during active disease. The CDR3 runs from the conserved cysteine through the conserved F or W. Fields, in order: J gene, V gene, clone size, D gene, CDR3 length, CDR3 DNA, CDR3 protein. D genes are given only for firm matches. Size tells how often a clone was seen (once, few, many) or the class of an expanded clone, and some rows leave it out.

>TRBJ1-5|TRBV30|-|-|13
TGTGCCTGGAGTCCAGGTGGCAATCAGCCCCAGCATTTT
CAWSPGGNQPQHF
>TRBJ1-3|TRBV27|-|-|16
TGTGCCAGCAGTCCTCGGACCGGACACTCTGGAAACACCATATATTTT
CASSPRTGHSGNTIYF
>TRBJ1-1|TRBV7-8|-|TRBD1|16
TGTGCCAGCAGCAGCCGGGACAGGGGGCTAGGCACTGAAGCTTTCTTT
CASSSRDRGLGTEAFF
>TRBJ1-5|TRBV7-9|-|-|15
TGTGCCAGCAGCTTAGGGCAGAATAGCAATCAGCCCCAGCATTTT
CASSLGQNSNQPQHF
>TRBJ1-2|TRBV7-3|few|TRBD1|14
TGTGCCAGCAGCTTCAAGACAGGGGGGTATGGCTACACCTTC
CASSFKTGGYGYTF
>TRBJ2-7|TRBV28|-|TRBD1|13
TGTGCCAGCAGTTTATCGGACAGGTCCGAGCAGTACTTC
CASSLSDRSEQYF
>TRBJ2-7|TRBV7-2|-|TRBD2|16
TGTGCCAGCAGCTCGAGGGCTAGCGGGAGTAGCTACGAGCAGTACTTC
CASSSRASGSSYEQYF
>TRBJ1-1|TRBV30|-|-|13
TGTGCCTGGAGTGTACGGGGAAACACTGAAGCTTTCTTT
CAWSVRGNTEAFF
>TRBJ2-7|TRBV6-6|-|-|12
TGTGCCAGCAGTTTCAACTCCTACGAGCAGTACTTC
CASSFNSYEQYF
>TRBJ1-1|TRBV4-1|-|-|14
TGCGCCAGCAGCCAAGGTTCCCTGGGGGGTGAAGCTTTCTTT
CASSQGSLGGEAFF
>TRBJ2-6|TRBV7-3|few|-|15
TGTGCCAGCAGCTTCACAGGGCCTGGGGCCAACGTCCTGACTTTC
CASSFTGPGANVLTF
>TRBJ2-7|TRBV27|-|-|14
TGTGCCAGCAGTTTCGCAAGGAGCTCCTACGAGCAGTACTTC
CASSFARSSYEQYF
>TRBJ2-7|TRBV5-1|-|TRBD2|16
TGCGCCAGCTCGTTACGGGGTAGGGGAGGGCGCTACGAGCAGTACTTC
CASSLRGRGGRYEQYF
>TRBJ2-7|TRBV6-1|few|-|15
TGTGCCAGCAGTGAAGAGTGGGGGACAACTTACGAGCAGTACTTC
CASSEEWGTTYEQYF
>TRBJ2-3|TRBV19|-|TRBD1|13
TGTGCCAGTGCCGGGACAGGGGATCGAACGCAGTATTTT
CASAGTGDRTQYF
>TRBJ1-5|TRBV18|-|-|17
TGTGCCAGCTCACCACCGTCAGGGGACGTATACAATCAGCCCCAGCATTTT
CASSPPSGDVYNQPQHF
>TRBJ2-1|TRBV7-9|-|-|15
TGTGCCAGCAGCTTAGATACCGGAGCTTACAATGAGCAGTTCTTC
CASSLDTGAYNEQFF
>TRBJ1-1|TRBV4-1|-|-|17
TGCGCCAGCAGCCAAGAACCGAGGACGGACGGGGGGACTGAAGCTTTCTTT
CASSQEPRTDGGTEAFF
>TRBJ1-2|TRBV12-3/TRBV12-4|-|-|13
TGTGCCAGCAGCACAGTAGCTAACTATGGCTACACCTTC
CASSTVANYGYTF
>TRBJ2-2|TRBV9|few|TRBD2|17
TGTGCCAGCAGCGCGACTAGCGGGAGGGCCTACACCGGGGAGCTGTTTTTT
CASSATSGRAYTGELFF
>TRBJ2-7|TRBV18|-|TRBD1|14
TGTGCCACCACACGGGGACAGGGGTCGGGCGAGCAGTACTTC
CATTRGQGSGEQYF
>TRBJ2-7|TRBV18|-|TRBD1|15
TGTGCCAGCTCACCGAAGACAGGACAGGGTAACGAGCAGTACTTC
CASSPKTGQGNEQYF
>TRBJ1-3|TRBV6-2/TRBV6-3|-|-|18
TGTGCCAGCAGTTACTCGATGCCCGGGTACGGCTCTGGAAACACCATATATTTT
CASSYSMPGYGSGNTIYF
>TRBJ2-7|TRBV5-1|-|-|14
TGCGCCAGCAGCTTGGGGACTCCGCTAGGTGAGCAGTACTTC
CASSLGTPLGEQYF
>TRBJ2-3|TRBV23-1|-|-|13
TGCGCCAGCAGTTTTGAGGCCACAGATACGCAGTATTTT
CASSFEATDTQYF
>TRBJ2-3|TRBV5-1|-|TRBD2|16
TGCGCCAGCAGCTTAGCTCCTAGCGGAGGCACAGATACGCAGTATTTT
CASSLAPSGGTDTQYF
>TRBJ2-4|TRBV29-1|-|TRBD1|16
TGCAGCGTTGAAGTTGTGGACAGGGGGCCGTTGAACATTCAGTACTTC
CSVEVVDRGPLNIQYF
>TRBJ2-7|TRBV27|few|-|13
TGTGCCAGCAGTGCCGGACAGACCTACGAGCAGTACTTC
CASSAGQTYEQYF
>TRBJ2-3|TRBV11-2|-|TRBD1|15
TGTGCCAGCAGCGTACAGGGGGATGCGTCAGATACGCAGTATTTT
CASSVQGDASDTQYF
>TRBJ1-1|TRBV30|-|-|15
TGTGCCCTATCCGACGGGGGGAAGGGAGGCACTGAAGCTTTCTTT
CALSDGGKGGTEAFF
>TRBJ2-1|TRBV11-3|-|TRBD2|17
TGTGCCAGCAGCTTAGGTAGACTAGCGGGCTACTACAATGAGCAGTTCTTC
CASSLGRLAGYYNEQFF
>TRBJ2-1|TRBV3-1/TRBV3-2|-|-|13
TGTGCCAGCAGCCTTAGCTCCTACAATGAGCAGTTCTTC
CASSLSSYNEQFF
>TRBJ1-1|TRBV11-2|-|-|13
TGTGCCAGCAGCTTCACAGGGATCGCTGAAGCTTTCTTT
CASSFTGIAEAFF
>TRBJ1-2|TRBV30|-|-|12
TGTGCCAGATCGTACACCAGGGGTCAGAGTACCTTC
CARSYTRGQSTF
>TRBJ2-3|TRBV5-4|-|TRBD2|13
TGTGCCAGCAGCCTAGCGGGAGCTGATACGCAGTATTTT
CASSLAGADTQYF
>TRBJ2-3|TRBV5-1|-|-|15
TGCGCCAGCAGCTTTTACGGAGGGGGCACAGATACGCAGTATTTT
CASSFYGGGTDTQYF
>TRBJ2-7|TRBV7-8|-|TRBD1|14
TGTGCCAGCAGCTTGGGACAGGGAAAGGACGAGCAGTACTTC
CASSLGQGKDEQYF
>TRBJ2-5|TRBV14|-|-|15
TGTGCCAGCAGCAGGGTGACAGGTTCACAAGAGACCCAGTACTTC
CASSRVTGSQETQYF
>TRBJ2-2|TRBV19|-|-|14
TGTGCCACCCGGGACTTCCAGAACACCGGGGAGCTGTTTTTT
CATRDFQNTGELFF
>TRBJ2-7|TRBV29-1|-|TRBD2|19
TGCAGCGCCGTTGCGCGAGGGTCCGAGTTGGCGGGAGGAGTACGCGAGCAGTACTTC
CSAVARGSELAGGVREQYF
>TRBJ1-5|TRBV3-1/TRBV3-2|-|TRBD1|18
TGTGCCAGCAGCCACCCCGGGACAGGGAAATATAGCAATCAGCCCCAGCATTTT
CASSHPGTGKYSNQPQHF
>TRBJ1-6|TRBV30|-|-|13
TGTGCCTGGGAAGAGGGACTTGGGGGACCCCTCCACTTT
CAWEEGLGGPLHF
>TRBJ2-3|TRBV3-1/TRBV3-2|-|-|15
TGTGCCAGCAGCCAGGGGGGAGTGAGGACAGATACGCAGTATTTT
CASSQGGVRTDTQYF
>TRBJ1-1|TRBV3-1/TRBV3-2|-|-|18
TGTGCCAGCAGCCAAGATCGAGGACAAAGCCGACGGGACACTGAAGCTTTCTTT
CASSQDRGQSRRDTEAFF
>TRBJ2-1|TRBV4-3|-|-|13
TGCGCCAGCAGCCAAGCATTGTTAGCGGAGCAGTTCTTC
CASSQALLAEQFF
>TRBJ2-7|TRBV9|-|TRBD2|15
TGTGCCAGCAGCGTCGGGACTAGCGGCTCCTACGAGCAGTACTTC
CASSVGTSGSYEQYF
>TRBJ2-3|TRBV4-2|-|-|15
TGTGCCAGCAGCCTAAGGACTACAGACACAGATACGCAGTATTTT
CASSLRTTDTDTQYF
>TRBJ2-5|TRBV7-9|-|TRBD1|13
TGTGCCAGCAGCTTAGTGGACAGGGAGACCCAGTACTTC
CASSLVDRETQYF
>TRBJ1-1|TRBV5-1|-|-|15
TGCGCCAGCAGCTTGCAGGCCCAGGGTGGCACTGAAGCTTTCTTT
CASSLQAQGGTEAFF
>TRBJ2-5|TRBV5-1|few|-|17
TGCGCCAGCAGCTTGGCCTTGTTGCGCGGGATTGTAGAGACCCAGTACTTC
CASSLALLRGIVETQYF